This record concerns one T cell receptor (beta chain) sequence. Profiling relied on immunoSEQ multiplex PCR, and the TCRdb table lists in-frame clones only, not all of them. Of over 300,000 clones in the sample, 89% were seen once. V lost 0 bases and J lost 7, with 15 bases in between. CDR1 is LNHNV and CDR2 is YYDKDF in the germline V gene (reference sequence). The CDR3 spans 15 residues. This entry is derived from a study of blood T cell repertoires in COVID-19. Study background: COVID-19 samples, acute and convalescent, were from the United States, Italy and Spain.

The chain employs TRBV15 and TRBJ1-1; no clear D. The TCR originated in a man between 18 and 35 years old who had recovered from COVID-19. The sequencing sample was made of peripheral blood. The CDR3 protein is CATSRDLGGLGEAFF. The CDR3 bases are TGTGCCACCAGCAGAGATCTTGGCGGGTTAGGTGAAGCTTTCTTT.